The following is a T cell receptor (beta chain) sequence with its context. This clone was observed once. Its antigen is still unknown. There are no base qualities to consult, and no much larger clone falls within one base. The CDR3 runs 16 amino acids, cysteine and phenylalanine included. The read is trimmed to its CDR3 DNA, 48 bases read in frame from base 1. Trimming removed 1 base from V and 2 bases from J; the gene matches leave 8 bases unexplained. The germline V gene yields LGHNA for CDR1 and YNFKEQ for CDR2. The data derive from a study of technical replicates of blood from a handful of donors (dated by TCRdb to the late 2010s). The receptor library was made with the immunoSEQ multiplex PCR assay. What TCRdb holds here is the immuneACCESS table cut down to in-frame rearrangements. Part of the clones is not present; checked against another copy, under half of the missing clones reflect an unresolved V gene, and the others are unexplained. Here the sample has some 54,000 clones; around 95% occur a single time. The ten largest make up 4% to 4.5% of the sample.

The sample comprised PBMCs. The receptor was isolated from a human donor in good health. Some clones in this sample may be carry-over from other donors' samples. This sequence uses TRBV4-2 and TRBJ2-7; 7 central nucleotides agree with TRBD1. The CDR3 region: CASSQGTGDTTYEQYF. The nucleotides read TGTGCCAGCAGCCAAGGTACAGGGGACACCACCTACGAGCAGTACTTC.